One sample yielded the 25 T cell receptor beta chains listed below, sequenced in a study of memory CD4+ T cells and cytomegalovirus serostatus. Single viable CD3+CD4+CD8-CD45RO+ cells were sorted as the memory CD4+ T cells. Sequencing was performed with immunoSEQ multiplex PCR; in TCRdb, only in-frame clones are kept and a portion is missing. The data show tens of thousands of clones, around 78% seen once. The sample comprised memory CD4+ T cells from blood. The receptor source for this set is an adult in good health and CMV-seronegative.

This CDR3 reads CASSARQGNTEAFF. CDR3 sequence (DNA): TGTGCCAGCAGTGCCCGACAGGGGAACACTGAAGCTTTCTTT. The chain employs TRBV6-6 and TRBJ1-1; 7 bases agree with TRBD1. CDR1 MNHNY and CDR2 SVGAGI come from the germline V gene (reference sequence). Trimming removed 5 bases from V and 1 base from J; junction bases left unmatched: 4. This CDR3 spans 14 amino acids.

As to this clone: Sequence at one end of the junction differs from germline and may be a read error. The chain is built from TRBV7-9 and TRBJ1-5; D perhaps matches TRBD1 (5 bases). The CDR3 consists of 13 residues. CDR1 SEHNR and CDR2 FQNEAQ come from the germline V gene (reference sequence). The CDR3 bases are TGTGCCAGCACCTTACAGGATACTCAGCCCCAGCATTTT. Translation: CASTLQDTQPQHF.

The chain recombines TRBV7-9 with TRBJ1-5; TRBD1 matches at 7 bases. This CDR3 is 15 amino acids long. J lost 0 bases, V lost 3 bases, and 2 bases had no gene match. Per germline, CDR1 SEHNR and CDR2 FQNEAQ (reference sequence). The CDR3 reads CASSFGDSSNQPQHF. The CDR3 nucleotides read TGTGCCAGCAGCTTTGGGGACAGTAGCAATCAGCCCCAGCATTTT.

The gene calls are TRBV7-9 and TRBJ1-1, with D possibly matching TRBD1 (6 bases). Germline values: CDR1 SEHNR, CDR2 FQNEAQ (reference sequence). The CDR3 spans 13 residues. Trimming cost V 2 bases and J 7 bases, with 11 bases left between them. The CDR3 DNA reads as TGTGCCAGCAGCTTACCAGGGGCCCTTGAAGCTTTCTTT. Translated: CASSLPGALEAFF.

The chain recombines TRBV5-1 with TRBJ2-7; D may correspond to TRBD1 or TRBD2 (5 bases each). Germline-derived CDR1 and CDR2 are SGHRS and YFSETQ. The germline V and J ends were trimmed by 7 bases and 3 bases, with 11 bases remaining between them. The CDR3 covers 12 residues. CDR3 coding DNA: TGCGCCAGCGGAACGGGGCTCTACGAGCAGTACTTC. Translated, it gives CASGTGLYEQYF. The whole variable domain, filled in from reference TRBV5-1 and TRBJ2-7, reads KAGVTQTPRYLIKTRGQQVTLSCSPISGHRSVSWYQQTPGQGLQFLFEYFSETQRNKGNFPGRFSGRQFSNSRSEMNVSTLELGDSALYLCASGTGLYEQYFGPGTRLTVT.

The CDR3 DNA reads as TGTGCCAGCAGCCCGACGGGGAGGGGGGGCTTGAGTGAGACCCAGTACTTC. It codes for CASSPTGRGGLSETQYF. The genes are TRBV28 and TRBJ2-5; tentatively, D is TRBD2 (7 bases). The CDR3 totals 17 residues. CDR1 MDHEN and CDR2 SYDVKM come from the germline V gene. V was cut by 6 bases and J by 5 bases, with 25 bases left in between.

The V call is TRBV19, the J call TRBJ2-2; D is perhaps TRBD1 (5 bases). Trimming took 7 bases from V and 1 from J, leaving 10 bases between them. The V gene's germline CDR1 is LNHDA and CDR2 SQIVND (reference sequence). The CDR3 has 14 residues. CDR3 in amino acids: CASTSQGNTGELFF. The CDR3 nucleotides read TGTGCCAGTACAAGTCAGGGGAACACCGGGGAGCTGTTTTTT.

In this sample, this clone turned up a few times. This chain connects TRBV7-9 to TRBJ1-4; D is possibly TRBD1 (5 bases). Germline assignment: CDR1 SEHNR and CDR2 FQNEAQ (reference sequence). The CDR3 covers 14 residues. V lost 6 bases and J lost 7, with 15 bases in between. The CDR3 spells CASRSRQGGEKLFF. CDR3 nucleotides: TGTGCCAGCAGGTCACGTCAGGGTGGTGAAAAACTGTTTTTT.

This clone has only one observation. The chain recombines TRBV19 with TRBJ1-5, with 8 positions matching TRBD1. Germline V gives CDR1 LNHDA, CDR2 SQIVND (reference sequence). With 9 bases clipped from V and 3 bases from J, the junction kept 10 bases outside the gene matches. The CDR3 covers 15 residues. Written as DNA, the CDR3 is TGTGCCAGCAATCTGGACAGGGCCTACAATCAGCCCCAGCATTTT. Amino acid sequence: CASNLDRAYNQPQHF.

This rearrangement joins TRBV9 to TRBJ2-2; TRBD1 agrees at 10 bases. V shed 2 bases, J shed 4 bases, and the junction held 2 bases outside the gene matches. The germline V gene encodes CDR1 SGDLS and CDR2 YYNGEE. The length of the CDR3 is 15 residues. The CDR3, as DNA: TGTGCCAGCAGCGTTAGGACAGGGGGCACCGGGGAGCTGTTTTTT. It specifies CASSVRTGGTGELFF.

The sample holds one count of this clone. The rearrangement joins TRBV5-4 to TRBJ2-3; tentative D call: TRBD2 (7 bases). Trimming took off 2 bases at V and 3 bases at J, with 16 bases between the two ends. The length of the CDR3 is 16 residues. Germline CDR1 and CDR2: SGHNT and YYREEE (reference sequence). The DNA of the CDR3 is TGTGCCAGCAGCTTATACCAGGGAGGGGGTACAGATACGCAGTATTTT. Translation gives CASSLYQGGGTDTQYF.

This chain uses TRBV7-9 with TRBJ1-1; TRBD1 aligns across 8 bases. J was trimmed by 5 bases and V by 5 bases; bases with no gene match: 7. The V gene's germline CDR1 is SEHNR and CDR2 FQNEAQ (reference sequence). The length of the CDR3 is 14 residues. CDR3 sequence: CASSTTGGGTEAFF. In nucleotides, the CDR3 is TGTGCCAGCAGCACTACAGGGGGAGGAACTGAAGCTTTCTTT.

This chain uses TRBV13 with TRBJ2-3; 10 bases match TRBD2. Trimming took 5 bases from V and 4 from J; bases not matched to a gene: 9. The CDR3 covers 16 residues. Germline CDR1 reads PRHDT; CDR2 reads FYEKMQ (reference sequence). The CDR3, as DNA: TGTGCCAGCAGCCGTGCAAGCGGGGGGGCCGCAGATACGCAGTATTTT. Encoded protein: CASSRASGGAADTQYF.

This clone was counted a single time. The gene calls are TRBV2 and TRBJ2-2; D not resolved. The V and J ends lost 3 bases and 0 bases respectively, with 8 bases between them. Germline values: CDR1 SNHLY, CDR2 FYNNEI. CDR3 length equals 15 residues. CDR3 residues: CASSEYSANTGELFF. Written as DNA, the CDR3 is TGTGCCAGCAGTGAGTACAGCGCGAACACCGGGGAGCTGTTTTTT.

A few counts support this clone. The chain has TRBV5-4 and TRBJ1-1; perhaps TRBD1 as D (5 bases). V shed 2 bases and J shed 1 base, with 12 bases lying between them. Germline V gives CDR1 SGHNT, CDR2 YYREEE (reference sequence). The CDR3 loop spans 15 amino acids. CDR3 bases: TGTGCCAGCAGCTTCCCCGGCAGGGAGAACACTGAAGCTTTCTTT. Translating it yields CASSFPGRENTEAFF.

This rearrangement joins TRBV14 to TRBJ2-4, with 10 bases lining up with TRBD1. The trim removed 1 base at V and 7 bases at J, leaving 4 bases unmatched. The germline V gene encodes CDR1 SGHDN and CDR2 FVKESK. The CDR3 sequence is 15 residues long. The CDR3 loop reads CASSQGGQGRNIQYF. DNA for the CDR3: TGTGCCAGCAGCCAAGGGGGACAGGGGAGGAACATTCAGTACTTC.

The chain joins TRBV6-1 to TRBJ1-5; D gene ambiguous. V was clipped by 2 bases and J by 2 bases, with 10 bases between them. CDR1 is MNHNS and CDR2 is SASEGT in the germline V gene. This CDR3 is 15 amino acids long. The CDR3 bases are TGTGCCAGCAGTGAACAACGGACGGGCAATCAGCCCCAGCATTTT. As protein: CASSEQRTGNQPQHF.

This clone was picked up a small number of times. The genes are TRBV27 and TRBJ2-3; no definite D call. V was shortened by 2 bases and J by 7 bases, with 19 bases between the two germline ends. Germline V gives CDR1 MNHEY, CDR2 SMNVEV (reference sequence). The CDR3 contains 16 residues. The CDR3 DNA follows: TGTGCCAGCAGTTTACTCTTTACGGTTCCTCTCTATACGCAGTATTTT. Its translation is CASSLLFTVPLYTQYF.

The V call is TRBV6-5, the J call TRBJ2-1, with D uncertain. The germline CDR1 and CDR2 sequences are MNHEY and SVGAGI. This CDR3 contains 14 residues. Trimming took off 5 bases at V and 0 bases at J, with 8 bases between the two ends. This chain's CDR3 is CASSVDSSYNEQFF. CDR3 sequence (DNA): TGTGCCAGCAGTGTAGATAGCTCCTACAATGAGCAGTTCTTC.

The chain recombines TRBV5-1 with TRBJ2-2, with a weak D call TRBD1 (6 bases). Germline V gives CDR1 SGHRS, CDR2 YFSETQ. The CDR3 covers 14 residues. With 5 bases removed from V and 4 bases from J, the gap between germline ends came to 12 bases. The CDR3 loop is CASRGGKATGELFF. The CDR3 DNA reads TGCGCCAGCAGAGGGGGAAAGGCCACCGGGGAGCTGTTTTTT.

This chain joins TRBV18 and TRBJ1-2, with D possibly TRBD1 on 5 matching bases. The germline V gene encodes CDR1 KGHSH and CDR2 LQKENI. The CDR3 runs to 14 residues. The germline V and J ends were trimmed by 6 bases and 0 bases, with 11 bases remaining between them. This CDR3 reads CASSRDGTNYGYTF. Here the CDR3 DNA reads TGTGCCAGCTCGCGGGACGGCACTAACTATGGCTACACCTTC.

The rearrangement joins TRBV6-1 to TRBJ2-7; D is uncertain. The length of the CDR3 is 13 residues. Between the trimmed V and J ends, which lost 8 bases and 6 bases, there was a span of 17 bases. Germline V CDR1 and CDR2: MNHNS, SASEGT. CDR3 region: CASPESPFGEQYF. The CDR3 nucleotides read TGTGCCAGCCCCGAAAGCCCTTTTGGCGAGCAGTACTTC.

This clone came up a few times. J is TRBJ1-2 and V is TRBV5-1; 8 nucleotides match TRBD1. The length of the CDR3 is 17 residues. The V gene's germline CDR1 is SGHRS and CDR2 YFSETQ. With 0 bases clipped from V and 4 bases from J, the junction kept 11 bases outside the gene matches. In nucleotides, the CDR3 is TGCGCCAGCAGCTTGGTGGGGACAGGAGCGAACTTCTATGGCTACACCTTC. Protein: CASSLVGTGANFYGYTF. The variable domain in full, completed from reference TRBV5-1 and TRBJ1-2, reads KAGVTQTPRYLIKTRGQQVTLSCSPISGHRSVSWYQQTPGQGLQFLFEYFSETQRNKGNFPGRFSGRQFSNSRSEMNVSTLELGDSALYLCASSLVGTGANFYGYTFGSGTRLTVV.

This chain uses TRBV7-8 with TRBJ2-3, with TRBD2 identical over 10 bases. Trimming cost V 2 bases and J 3 bases; bases outside gene matches: 5. This CDR3 is 16 amino acids long. Germline V gene lookup returns CDR1 SGHVS and CDR2 FQNEAQ. The CDR3 bases are TGTGCCAGCAGCTTATTAGCGGGGGGTCGGACAGATACGCAGTATTTT. Its translation is CASSLLAGGRTDTQYF.

The rearrangement uses TRBV30 and TRBJ2-5; TRBD1 agrees at 8 bases. V lost 5 bases, J lost 5 bases, and 13 bases stayed unmatched. From germline, CDR1 is GTSNPN and CDR2 SVGIG (reference sequence). The CDR3 has 15 residues. The CDR3 DNA reads TGTGCCTGGGCCGTTGGGGACAGGCCCACGGAGACCCAGTACTTC. Translated: CAWAVGDRPTETQYF.